What follows is one T cell receptor beta chain and its context. Its antigen is undetermined. The study ran its PCR with 60 Vbeta and 13 Jbeta primers. Sequencing was performed with immunoSEQ multiplex PCR; in TCRdb, only in-frame clones are kept and a portion is missing. This sample has 120,000 or so clones; about 73% occur once, and the top ten carry 5.8%. Germline V gene sequence: CDR1 LNHDA, CDR2 SQIVND (reference sequence). The V gene lost 3 bases and the J gene lost 8 bases, with 13 bases spanning the gap. The CDR3 sequence is 13 residues long. These data belong to a study of cytomegalovirus exposure and HLA in healthy donors. Study in general: An analysis done earlier identified 100 million to 140 million unique TCR beta sequences from about 179 million T cells. Assignment to the Caucasian-associated ancestry cluster applied to approximately 80% of the roughly 400 genotyped donors. Overall study results and limits: Being productive about 87% or about 30% of the time was typical of most TCR beta V segments in an earlier analysis.

The chain couples TRBV19 to TRBJ1-2; D ambiguous. This receptor was identified in a woman in her forties or fifties in good health and CMV-seropositive. Material: PBMCs. The DNA for the CDR3 is TGTGCCAGTAGTATGAGGGAGACGGGGGGCTACACCTTC. Residues: CASSMRETGGYTF.